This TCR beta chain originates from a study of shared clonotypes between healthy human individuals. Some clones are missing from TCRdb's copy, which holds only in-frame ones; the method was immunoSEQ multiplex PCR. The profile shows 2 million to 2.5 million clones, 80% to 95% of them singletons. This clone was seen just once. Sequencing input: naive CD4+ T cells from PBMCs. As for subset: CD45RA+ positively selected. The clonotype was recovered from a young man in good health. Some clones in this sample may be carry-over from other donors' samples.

For the CDR3, the DNA is TGTGCCAGTAGTCCAGACACTGCCGGGGAGCTGTTTTTT. Encoded protein: CASSPDTAGELFF. The genes are TRBV19 and TRBJ2-2, with D uncertain. The V end was cut by 5 bases, the J end by 6 bases, with 10 bases between. Germline lookup yields CDR1 LNHDA and CDR2 SQIVND (reference sequence). The CDR3 is 13 residues long.